These 28 T cell receptor beta chains share one sample of origin, sequenced in a study of post-analysis software for immune sequencing data. Study-wide findings and caveats: Patients carried five TRBV segments more frequently than controls did, and TRBV5-6, TRBV5-1 and TRBV20-1 were among them.

Carried by the TCR beta cDNA libraries were unique molecular identifiers. MiXCR, applied by TCRdb to the PCR reads, yields one record per CDR3 protein. Of approximately 690,000 distinct CDR3 sequences listed, roughly three fifths are singletons. Their antigens are not known. The specimen was blood. These TCRs come from a girl aged 2 to 9 with multiple sclerosis.

The CDR3 here is CATRGNRDEKLFF. CDR3 DNA sequence: TGTGCCACAAGAGGGAACAGGGACGAAAAACTGTTTTTT. The rearrangement uses TRBV10-3 and TRBJ1-4; perhaps TRBD1 as D (6 bases). The CDR3 contains 13 residues. With 10 bases removed from V and 8 bases from J, the gap between germline ends came to 17 bases. Germline assignment: CDR1 ENHRY and CDR2 SYGVKD.

The chain uses TRBV6-6 and TRBJ2-5, with D possibly TRBD1 on 6 matching bases. The V gene's germline CDR1 is MNHNY and CDR2 SVGAGI (reference sequence). The CDR3 is made up of 14 amino acids. The ends were cut back, 2 bases at V and 2 bases at J, with 9 bases in the middle. This chain's CDR3 is CASSYRQGQETQYF. The CDR3 DNA reads TGTGCCAGCAGTTACCGTCAGGGGCAAGAGACCCAGTACTTC.

V is TRBV5-1 and J is TRBJ2-7; 14 nucleotides line up with TRBD2. The CDR3 sequence is 18 residues long. Per germline, CDR1 SGHRS and CDR2 YFSETQ. V shed 0 bases and J 0 bases; nucleotides not matched to a gene: 5. CDR3 region: CASSLGRLAGGSSYEQYF. CDR3 nucleotides: TGCGCCAGCAGCTTGGGTAGACTAGCGGGAGGGAGCTCCTACGAGCAGTACTTC.

The chain combines TRBV12-3 or TRBV12-4 with TRBJ1-2, with TRBD1 as a possible D gene (5 bases). Deletions cut 2 bases from V and 8 bases from J, with 12 bases between. The CDR3 is made up of 13 amino acids. The CDR3, as DNA: TGTGCCAGCAGTTTAATTGCAGGGATCGGCTACACCTTC. It translates to CASSLIAGIGYTF.

The chain links TRBV3-1 to TRBJ1-4; possible D gene TRBD1, 5 bases. The CDR3 totals 12 residues. Germline V CDR1 and CDR2: LGHDT, YNNKEL (reference sequence). CDR3 DNA: TGTGCTACCGGGGCCGGAGGGGAAAAACTGTTTTTT. Translating it yields CATGAGGEKLFF.

This rearrangement joins TRBV11-2 to TRBJ2-3; the match to TRBD2 covers 11 bases. This CDR3 spans 14 amino acids. Germline V CDR1 and CDR2: SGHAT, FQNNGV. Germline trimming cut 5 bases from V and 7 bases from J; bases unmatched to any gene: 5. CDR3 nucleotides: TGTGCCAGCAGCCTTAGCGGGGGGGGTAATACGCAGTATTTT. Its protein is CASSLSGGGNTQYF.

This CDR3 is CASSQTGTLSYNEQFF. The DNA for the CDR3 is TGTGCCAGCAGCCAAACCGGGACTCTCTCCTACAATGAGCAGTTCTTC. V and J are TRBV14 and TRBJ2-1; D might be TRBD2 (6 bases). The V gene's germline CDR1 is SGHDN and CDR2 FVKESK. The CDR3 spans 16 residues. V gave up 2 bases and J gave up 0 bases, with 11 bases separating them.

Here the CDR3 DNA reads TGTGCCAGCAGTACGGGACAGGGGGTCTTGTCGTATGGCTACACCTTC. Residues: CASSTGQGVLSYGYTF. V and J are TRBV27 and TRBJ1-2; 11 bases match TRBD1. Germline V gives CDR1 MNHEY, CDR2 SMNVEV (reference sequence). The CDR3 covers 16 residues. Trimming removed 5 bases from V and 5 bases from J; junction bases left unmatched: 10.

In regard to this clonotype: A junction end diverges from the germline sequence, so it may reflect a read error. The chain uses TRBV29-1 and TRBJ2-3, with 7 bases that match TRBD2. Germline V gene data show CDR1 as SQVTM and CDR2 as ANQGSEA. CDR3 size: 14 residues. The CDR3 DNA sequence: TGCAGCGTGGTAGATGGGACTATTTTAGATGCGCAGTATTTT. Its translation is CSVVDGTILDAQYF.

This chain uses TRBV5-1 with TRBJ1-1, with a tentative D call TRBD1 (5 bases). V lost 1 base to trimming and J lost 0 bases, with 13 bases between them. Germline-derived CDR1 and CDR2 are SGHRS and YFSETQ. The CDR3 loop spans 16 amino acids. The DNA of the CDR3 is TGCGCCAGCAGCTTGCAGGGCCTAACGATGAACACTGAAGCTTTCTTT. Its translation is CASSLQGLTMNTEAFF.

CDR3 sequence (DNA): TGTGCCATCGGACCTATCTCCTACGAGCAGTACTTC. Residues: CAIGPISYEQYF. V is TRBV10-3 and J is TRBJ2-7; D remains unclear. The germline V gene encodes CDR1 ENHRY and CDR2 SYGVKD. Between the trimmed V and J ends, which lost 8 bases and 0 bases, there was a span of 8 bases. The CDR3 has 12 amino acids.

This clonotype was seen only a few times. The chain employs TRBV5-1 and TRBJ2-1, with 8 bases matching TRBD2. Germline assignment: CDR1 SGHRS and CDR2 YFSETQ. V lost 0 bases, J lost 2 bases, and 4 bases stayed unmatched. CDR3 length: 16 amino acids. CDR3 nucleotides: TGCGCCAGCAGCTTGGCCGGGGGGGGAACCTACAATGAGCAGTTCTTC. Translating it yields CASSLAGGGTYNEQFF.

This clonotype was seen only once. The chain recombines TRBV12-3 or TRBV12-4 with TRBJ1-1; D is undetermined. This CDR3 has 16 residues. Trimming removed 5 bases at V and 6 bases at J, with 22 bases between. CDR3 sequence (DNA): TGTGCCAGCAGTGGCCTCGGGGATGAGGGAGGCGCTGAAGCTTTCTTT. Translating it yields CASSGLGDEGGAEAFF.

This rearrangement joins TRBV5-5 to TRBJ2-2, with TRBD1 matching 8 bases. V shed 4 bases and J 4 bases; nucleotides not matched to a gene: 9. CDR1 and CDR2 (germline): SGHKS, YYEKEE (reference sequence). The CDR3 has 16 residues. In nucleotides, the CDR3 is TGTGCCAGCAGCCTTGGACAGGGAAGGGGCACCGGGGAGCTGTTTTTT. It specifies CASSLGQGRGTGELFF.

The rearrangement uses TRBV2 and TRBJ2-1; 7 bases align to TRBD2. This CDR3 comprises 16 residues. V was clipped by 5 bases and J by 8 bases; unmatched bases: 15. Germline V lookup: CDR1 SNHLY, CDR2 FYNNEI. This CDR3 is CASSLPWGGPPDEQFF. CDR3 coding DNA: TGTGCCAGCAGTCTCCCGTGGGGAGGGCCGCCAGATGAGCAGTTCTTC.

This clonotype was detected a few times. The chain combines TRBV27 with TRBJ2-1, with D perhaps TRBD1 (6 bases). Germline V lookup: CDR1 MNHEY, CDR2 SMNVEV (reference sequence). Trimming took off 6 bases at V and 10 bases at J, with 19 bases between the two ends. The CDR3 length is 14 residues. Here the CDR3 DNA reads TGTGCCAGCAGCGTCTTGGGGGCCCAACGAGAGCAGTTCTTC. It codes for CASSVLGAQREQFF.

The J gene is TRBJ2-7, the V gene TRBV6-6; no reliable D call. CDR1 is MNHNY and CDR2 is SVGAGI in the germline V gene (reference sequence). The CDR3 is 17 amino acids. Trimming took 0 bases from V and 0 from J, leaving 15 bases between them. CDR3 sequence: CASSYSLESLPSYEQYF. In DNA, the CDR3 is TGTGCCAGCAGTTACTCCTTGGAGAGCTTGCCCTCCTACGAGCAGTACTTC.

This clonotype occurred a few times. V and J are TRBV15 and TRBJ2-3, with a weak D call TRBD2 (5 bases). From germline, CDR1 is LNHNV and CDR2 YYDKDF (reference sequence). Trimming removed 0 bases from V and 4 bases from J, with 8 bases in between. The CDR3 length is 14 residues. CDR3 sequence: CATSRDGISDTQYF. DNA of the CDR3: TGTGCCACCAGCAGAGACGGGATCTCAGATACGCAGTATTTT.

The CDR3 spells CASSLRGGEGNEQFF. The CDR3 region has the DNA TGCGCCAGCAGCCTCCGGGGAGGGGAGGGCAATGAGCAGTTCTTC. The rearrangement links TRBV5-1 to TRBJ2-1, with 7 bases aligning to TRBD2. The length of the CDR3 is 15 residues. CDR1 and CDR2 from the germline V gene are SGHRS and YFSETQ. V was pared by 4 bases and J by 6 bases, with 10 bases of the junction left unmatched.

There are a few counts of this clonotype. This chain joins TRBV5-1 and TRBJ2-5, with 9 bases identical to TRBD1. CDR1 and CDR2 (germline): SGHRS, YFSETQ. The CDR3 has 14 amino acids. Trimming took 4 bases from V and 2 from J; bases not matched to a gene: 3. CDR3 region: CASSAGQGQETQYF. CDR3 sequence (DNA): TGCGCCAGCAGCGCGGGACAGGGTCAAGAGACCCAGTACTTC.

The V gene is TRBV6-2 or TRBV6-3, the J gene TRBJ2-5; 7 nucleotides line up with TRBD2. Germline assignment: CDR1 MNHEY and CDR2 SVGEGT. The CDR3 spans 12 residues. V dropped 8 bases and J dropped 6; count of bases not matched to a gene: 6. The chain's CDR3 is CASRGVIKTQYF. The DNA of the CDR3 is TGTGCCAGCCGGGGGGTAATAAAGACCCAGTACTTC.

This rearrangement joins TRBV28 to TRBJ2-7, with D unclear. Germline V gene data show CDR1 as MDHEN and CDR2 as SYDVKM. This CDR3 is 15 amino acids long. Trimming left V 3 bases short and J 10 bases short, with 22 bases between. The CDR3 is CASSFPRVTEETQYF. Written as DNA, the CDR3 is TGTGCCAGCAGTTTCCCCCGTGTGACCGAAGAAACCCAGTACTTC.

The chain couples TRBV18 to TRBJ2-1; 11 bases align to TRBD1. The trim removed 0 bases at V and 3 bases at J, leaving 7 bases unmatched. The CDR3 covers 18 residues. In germline, CDR1 is KGHSH, CDR2 LQKENI. The CDR3 region has the DNA TGTGCCAGCTCACCACCCTCCCCCGGGACAGGGGGCTACAATGAGCAGTTCTTC. Protein product: CASSPPSPGTGGYNEQFF.

The CDR3: CASSLAASNSYEQYF. CDR3 DNA: TGCGCCAGCAGCTTGGCAGCGAGTAACTCCTACGAGCAGTACTTC. The rearrangement links TRBV5-1 to TRBJ2-7; unclear D gene. The CDR3 runs to 15 residues. Trimming pared 0 bases from V and 0 bases from J, leaving 10 bases between. CDR1 and CDR2 from the germline V gene are SGHRS and YFSETQ.

V gene TRBV5-1 combines with J gene TRBJ2-5; TRBD2 is a possible D gene (5 bases). Trimming left V 0 bases short and J 1 base short, with 10 bases between. CDR3 length: 15 residues. Germline CDR1 SGHRS, CDR2 YFSETQ. The CDR3 DNA sequence: TGCGCCAGCAGCTTGGCGGGAACGTTCCAAGAGACCCAGTACTTC. Its protein product is CASSLAGTFQETQYF.

This clonotype was recorded only once. The chain joins TRBV6-5 to TRBJ1-2; 8 nucleotides align to TRBD1. The CDR3 loop spans 13 amino acids. Trimming cost V 6 bases and J 6 bases; bases outside gene matches: 6. Germline V lookup: CDR1 MNHEY, CDR2 SVGAGI. CDR3 residues: CASRDRDPHGYTF. The CDR3 region has the DNA TGTGCCAGCAGGGACAGGGATCCACATGGCTACACCTTC.

This clonotype has just a few counts. In DNA, the CDR3 is TGTGCCAGCACCCTAAGGGTAACAGAGACCCAGTACTTC. It yields the protein CASTLRVTETQYF. V is TRBV6-5 and J is TRBJ2-5; D gene unclear. The CDR3 is 13 residues long. Germline CDR1 is MNHEY and CDR2 is SVGAGI. V lost 7 bases and J lost 4, with 13 bases in between.

This chain joins TRBV10-2 and TRBJ1-4; no firm D call. From germline, CDR1 is WSHSY and CDR2 SAAADI. Trimming cost V 5 bases and J 0 bases, with 13 bases left between them. CDR3 length: 16 amino acids. The CDR3 reads CASSTRTGTTNEKLFF. The CDR3 bases are TGCGCCAGCAGTACCCGGACGGGCACAACTAATGAAAAACTGTTTTTT.